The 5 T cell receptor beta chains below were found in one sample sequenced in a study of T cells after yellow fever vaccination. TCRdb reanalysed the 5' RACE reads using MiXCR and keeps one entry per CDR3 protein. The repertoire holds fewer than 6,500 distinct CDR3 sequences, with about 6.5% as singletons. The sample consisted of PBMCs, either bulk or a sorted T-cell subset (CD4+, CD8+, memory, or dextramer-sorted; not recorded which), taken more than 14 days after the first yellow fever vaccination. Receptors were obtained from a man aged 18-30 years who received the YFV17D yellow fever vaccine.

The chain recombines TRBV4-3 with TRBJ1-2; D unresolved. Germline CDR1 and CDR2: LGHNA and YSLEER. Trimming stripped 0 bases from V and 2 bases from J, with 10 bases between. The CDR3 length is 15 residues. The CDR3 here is CASSQESGGNYGYTF. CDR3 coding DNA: TGCGCCAGCAGCCAAGAATCAGGCGGAAACTATGGCTACACCTTC.

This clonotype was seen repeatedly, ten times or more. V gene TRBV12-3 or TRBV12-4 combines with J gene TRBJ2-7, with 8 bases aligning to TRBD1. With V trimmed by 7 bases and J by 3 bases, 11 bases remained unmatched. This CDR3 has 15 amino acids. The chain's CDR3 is CASTLDRGYFYEQYF. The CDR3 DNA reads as TGTGCCAGCACACTAGACAGGGGCTATTTCTACGAGCAGTACTTC.

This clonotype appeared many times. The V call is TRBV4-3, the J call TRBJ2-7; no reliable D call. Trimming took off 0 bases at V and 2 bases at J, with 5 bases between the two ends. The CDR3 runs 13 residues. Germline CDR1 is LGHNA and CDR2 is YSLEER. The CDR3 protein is CASSQERAYEQYF. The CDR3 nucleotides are TGCGCCAGCAGCCAAGAACGGGCCTACGAGCAGTACTTC.

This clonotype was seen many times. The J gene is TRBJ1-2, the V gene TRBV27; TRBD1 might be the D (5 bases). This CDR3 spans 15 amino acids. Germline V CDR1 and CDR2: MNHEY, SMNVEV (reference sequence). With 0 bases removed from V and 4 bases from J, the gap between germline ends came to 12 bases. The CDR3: CASSLSGLQGYGYTF. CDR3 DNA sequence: TGTGCCAGCAGTTTATCCGGGTTGCAGGGCTATGGCTACACCTTC.

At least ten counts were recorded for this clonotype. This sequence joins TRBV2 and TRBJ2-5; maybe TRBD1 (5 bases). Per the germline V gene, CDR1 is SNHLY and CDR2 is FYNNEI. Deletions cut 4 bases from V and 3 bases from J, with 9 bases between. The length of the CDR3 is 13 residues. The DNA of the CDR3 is TGTGCCAGCAGTGCAGGGTCCAAAGAGACCCAGTACTTC. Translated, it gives CASSAGSKETQYF.